The source of this T cell receptor (beta chain) is a study of blood T cell repertoires in COVID-19. Study context: COVID-19 samples, acute and convalescent, were from the United States, Italy and Spain.

Libraries were prepared by immunoSEQ multiplex PCR; TCRdb keeps only in-frame clonotypes and omits some of them. The repertoire holds about 190,000 clones, with around 80% as singletons. The CDR3 extends over 15 amino acids. CDR1 and CDR2 (germline): SGHDT, YYEEEE. V lost 0 bases, J lost 4 bases, and 11 bases lay in between. Sequencing was done on a sample of peripheral blood. J is TRBJ1-5 and V is TRBV5-6; D is perhaps TRBD1 (5 bases). The TCR originated in an elderly woman with active or convalescent COVID-19. The CDR3 nucleotides are TGTGCCAGCAGCTTGGAGGGCGGGACGAATCAGCCCCAGCATTTT. Translation: CASSLEGGTNQPQHF.